These 30 T cell receptor beta chains were all obtained from the same sample, sequenced in a study of T cells after posttransplantation cyclophosphamide. The method was immunoSEQ multiplex PCR; TCRdb's version includes in-frame clones alone and lacks a portion of them. The data show 35,000 to 45,000 clones, none appearing only once, with roughly 2% held by the ten largest. Sequencing used PBMCs. Source of these receptors: a man aged 35 to 55 in good health, CMV-negative, and a related stem cell transplant donor.

This clone was recorded many times. This rearrangement joins TRBV14 to TRBJ2-1, with 8 bases identical to TRBD1. The CDR3 length is 17 residues. CDR1 is SGHDN, CDR2 FVKESK, per germline. V dropped 3 bases and J dropped 3; count of bases not matched to a gene: 10. This chain's CDR3 is CASSHPTGTGFYNEQFF. CDR3 nucleotides: TGTGCCAGCAGCCACCCGACCGGGACAGGCTTCTACAATGAGCAGTTCTTC. Full variable domain (missing parts from reference TRBV14 and TRBJ2-1): EAGVTQFPSHSVIEKGQTVTLRCDPISGHDNLYWYRRVMGKEIKFLLHFVKESKQDESGMPNNRFLAERTGGTYSTLKVQPAELEDSGVYFCASSHPTGTGFYNEQFFGPGTRLTVL.

In its sample, this clone was seen many times. This chain links TRBV10-3 with TRBJ1-1; D remains unclear. Trimming pared 5 bases from V and 0 bases from J, leaving 4 bases between. CDR3 length: 12 amino acids. Germline loops: CDR1 ENHRY, CDR2 SYGVKD. This CDR3 reads CAISQVNTEAFF. Here the CDR3 DNA reads TGTGCCATCAGTCAGGTGAACACTGAAGCTTTCTTT.

The rearrangement joins TRBV7-8 to TRBJ1-5; 7 nucleotides agree with TRBD1. The CDR3 runs 16 residues. Trimming cost V 1 base and J 4 bases; bases outside gene matches: 7. The germline CDR1 and CDR2 sequences are SGHVS and FQNEAQ. CDR3 in amino acids: CASSLGLGGLNQPQHF. As DNA, the CDR3 is TGTGCCAGCAGCTTAGGTTTAGGGGGCTTGAATCAGCCCCAGCATTTT. Full variable domain (outside the CDR3, taken from reference TRBV7-8 and TRBJ1-5): GAGVSQSPRYKVAKRGQDVALRCDPISGHVSLFWYQQALGQGPEFLTYFQNEAQLDKSGLPSDRFFAERPEGSVSTLKIQRTQQEDSAVYLCASSLGLGGLNQPQHFGDGTRLSIL.

This clone was observed at least ten times. The chain's CDR3 is CASSLVGKSNTGELFF. The CDR3 DNA is TGTGCCAGCAGCTTAGTGGGCAAGTCGAACACCGGGGAGCTGTTTTTT. The chain combines TRBV7-9 with TRBJ2-2; D is unclear. The CDR3 spans 16 residues. V lost 1 base to trimming and J lost 0 bases, with 9 bases between them. The germline CDR1 and CDR2 sequences are SEHNR and FQNEAQ (reference sequence).

The table lists this clone with many counts. The V call is TRBV5-1, the J call TRBJ1-1; TRBD1 might be the D (5 bases). Germline assignment: CDR1 SGHRS and CDR2 YFSETQ. This CDR3 comprises 14 residues. Deletions cut 0 bases from V and 5 bases from J, with 11 bases between. The CDR3 loop reads CASSLELGVTEAFF. CDR3 nucleotide sequence: TGCGCCAGCAGCTTGGAATTAGGGGTTACTGAAGCTTTCTTT.

This clone was recorded a few times. CDR3 residues: CASSLATVQETQYF. CDR3 bases: TGTGCCAGCAGCTTAGCGACAGTCCAAGAGACCCAGTACTTC. V is TRBV7-8 and J is TRBJ2-5; possible D gene TRBD1, 5 bases. The CDR3 totals 14 residues. Trimming left V 0 bases short and J 1 base short, with 6 bases between. CDR1 is SGHVS and CDR2 is FQNEAQ in the germline V gene.

This clone was recorded a few times. The rearrangement links TRBV4-2 to TRBJ2-1, with 8 positions matching TRBD2. Germline CDR1 and CDR2: LGHNA and YNFKEQ. The junction had 8 bases not matched to a gene; V was cut back by 0 bases and J by 4 bases. This CDR3 spans 17 amino acids. CDR3 bases: TGTGCCAGCAGCCAAGACGGGGGGGCATCTCGTTACAATGAGCAGTTCTTC. Translated, it gives CASSQDGGASRYNEQFF.

In this sample, this clone turned up many times. This chain connects TRBV14 to TRBJ2-1, with 12 bases lining up with TRBD2. The CDR3 covers 18 residues. Trimming took 5 bases from V and 1 from J; bases not matched to a gene: 9. Germline CDR1 reads SGHDN; CDR2 reads FVKESK. This chain's CDR3 is CASSTNPSGRVSYNEQFF. The CDR3 DNA sequence: TGTGCCAGCAGCACCAACCCTAGCGGGAGGGTGTCCTACAATGAGCAGTTCTTC.

In this sample, this clone turned up many times. CDR3 bases: TGCGCCAGCAGCTTGGAGGGGCCGGCGGGACTAGCTGTCTATGAGCAGTTCTTC. This gives the protein CASSLEGPAGLAVYEQFF. The chain recombines TRBV5-1 with TRBJ2-1; 9 bases are a match to TRBD2. From germline, CDR1 is SGHRS and CDR2 YFSETQ. J lost 8 bases, V lost 0 bases, and 15 bases had no gene match. This CDR3 is 18 amino acids long.

This clone was observed a handful of times. The chain couples TRBV13 to TRBJ2-5, with 12 bases lining up with TRBD2. V trimming: 5 bases; J trimming: 4 bases; junction bases outside the gene matches: 8. Germline V gene data show CDR1 as PRHDT and CDR2 as FYEKMQ (reference sequence). The CDR3 covers 16 residues. The CDR3 DNA sequence: TGTGCCAGCAGCGCCGAGACTAGCGGGGGTCCAGAGACCCAGTACTTC. Encoded protein: CASSAETSGGPETQYF.

For the CDR3, the DNA is TGTGCCAGCAGCCGGGGGGTCAGGGTGTACTCTGGGGCCAACGTCCTGACTTTC. It codes for CASSRGVRVYSGANVLTF. The chain uses TRBV5-6 and TRBJ2-6, with 7 nucleotides matching TRBD2. The CDR3 runs to 18 residues. Per the germline V gene, CDR1 is SGHDT and CDR2 is YYEEEE. Trimming took 4 bases from V and 0 from J; bases not matched to a gene: 10.

Many counts were recorded for this clone. V is TRBV5-6 and J is TRBJ2-3, with D uncertain. Germline CDR1 is SGHDT and CDR2 is YYEEEE. V shed 0 bases and J shed 2 bases, with 7 bases lying between them. The CDR3 extends over 14 amino acids. The CDR3 nucleotides are TGTGCCAGCAGCTTGGAGACTGCCACAGATACGCAGTATTTT. It translates to CASSLETATDTQYF.

This clone was recorded a few times. The chain links TRBV4-1 to TRBJ2-7; 7 nucleotides match TRBD1. In germline, CDR1 is MGHRA, CDR2 YSYEKL. The CDR3 is made up of 14 amino acids. V lost 6 bases, J lost 3 bases, and 8 bases stayed unmatched. The CDR3 coding sequence is TGCGCCAGCAGTGTCGACAGGGTCAGCTACGAGCAGTACTTC. Amino acid sequence: CASSVDRVSYEQYF.

This clone was detected only a few times. The V and J genes are TRBV7-9 and TRBJ2-2; a weak D match, TRBD2 (6 bases). The CDR3 loop spans 17 amino acids. Trimming removed 5 bases from V and 6 bases from J, with 22 bases in between. Germline V gene sequence: CDR1 SEHNR, CDR2 FQNEAQ (reference sequence). CDR3 amino acids: CASSHRKLAPVSGELFF. CDR3 DNA: TGTGCCAGCAGCCATCGAAAACTAGCCCCGGTTTCCGGGGAGCTGTTTTTT.

There are many counts of this clone. This chain connects TRBV19 to TRBJ1-6; TRBD1 matches 10 bases. The V gene end was trimmed by 5 bases and the J gene end by 8 bases; junction bases not matched to a gene: 6. The germline V gene encodes CDR1 LNHDA and CDR2 SQIVND (reference sequence). The CDR3 has 15 amino acids. The CDR3 here is CASSLGTGVDSPLHF. In DNA form, the CDR3 reads TGTGCCAGTAGTCTCGGGACAGGGGTCGATTCACCCCTCCACTTT.

There are many counts of this clone. V usage is TRBV19 and J usage is TRBJ2-5; no reliable D call. Germline CDR1 and CDR2: LNHDA and SQIVND (reference sequence). The V end was cut by 7 bases, the J end by 4 bases, with 7 bases between. The CDR3 spans 11 residues. The CDR3 DNA is TGTGCCAGTATGGCATCAGAGACCCAGTACTTC. This codes for CASMASETQYF. Full variable domain (missing parts from reference TRBV19 and TRBJ2-5): DGGITQSPKYLFRKEGQNVTLSCEQNLNHDAMYWYRQDPGQGLRLIYYSQIVNDFQKGDIAEGYSVSREKKESFPLTVTSAQKNPTAFYLCASMASETQYFGPGTRLLVL.

This clone came up many times. This rearrangement joins TRBV5-1 to TRBJ1-1; D is unresolved. In germline, CDR1 is SGHRS, CDR2 YFSETQ. Trimming pared 0 bases from V and 1 base from J, leaving 4 bases between. The CDR3 covers 13 residues. CDR3 nucleotides: TGCGCCAGCAGCTTGGAACAGAACACTGAAGCTTTCTTT. The encoded protein is CASSLEQNTEAFF.

As concerns this clone: A junction boundary mismatches the germline segment, possibly from a read error. The chain combines TRBV5-1 with TRBJ2-1, with TRBD2 matching over 11 bases. The CDR3 is 16 amino acids. CDR1 is SGHRS and CDR2 is YFSETQ in the germline V gene. In DNA, the CDR3 is TGCGCCAGCGGCTTGGACGTAGCGGGGGGGCCCAATGAGCAGTTCTTC. Translated, it gives CASGLDVAGGPNEQFF.

This clone was detected many times. V and J are TRBV7-3 and TRBJ2-5, with D perhaps matching TRBD1 (6 bases). There are 14 residues in the CDR3. From germline, CDR1 is SGHTA and CDR2 FQGTGA. V was cut by 2 bases and J by 1 base, with 8 bases left in between. CDR3 sequence reads: CASSLAGVQETQYF. CDR3 nucleotide sequence: TGTGCCAGCAGCTTAGCAGGGGTCCAAGAGACCCAGTACTTC.

This clone was counted at least ten times. The chain joins TRBV7-4 to TRBJ2-7, with a weak D call TRBD1 (5 bases). Germline CDR1 SGHVT, CDR2 SQSDAQ. The V gene lost 3 bases and the J gene lost 3 bases, with 15 bases spanning the gap. CDR3 size: 15 residues. DNA of the CDR3: TGTGCCAGCAGCTTTAGTTACGACAGAGGCTACGAGCAGTACGTC. It translates to CASSFSYDRGYEQYV.

This clone was picked up many times. This chain connects TRBV11-2 to TRBJ2-5, with 8 positions matching TRBD1. V gave up 4 bases and J gave up 5 bases; unmatched junction bases: 3. CDR3 size: 13 residues. The germline V gene has CDR1 SGHAT and CDR2 FQNNGV. The CDR3 coding sequence is TGTGCCAGCAGCTCTCAGGGGGCTGAGACCCAGTACTTC. It yields the protein CASSSQGAETQYF. Based on the CDR3 plus reference TRBV11-2 and TRBJ2-5, the full variable domain is EAGVAQSPRYKIIEKRQSVAFWCNPISGHATLYWYQQILGQGPKLLIQFQNNGVVDDSQLPKDRFSAERLKGVDSTLKIQPAKLEDSAVYLCASSSQGAETQYFGPGTRLLVL.

Many counts were recorded for this clone. This chain links TRBV27 with TRBJ1-1; D is possibly TRBD1 (6 bases). This CDR3 spans 13 amino acids. V lost 2 bases and J lost 6, with 10 bases in between. Germline CDR1 is MNHEY and CDR2 is SMNVEV (reference sequence). The CDR3 nucleotides read TGTGCCAGCAGTTTACAACAGGGTCCTGAAGCTTTCTTT. It translates to CASSLQQGPEAFF.

This clone has a count of ten or more. The genes are TRBV7-8 and TRBJ1-3, with D perhaps TRBD1 (5 bases). The CDR3 contains 14 residues. Germline lookup yields CDR1 SGHVS and CDR2 FQNEAQ. The V gene lost 5 bases and the J gene lost 2 bases, with 10 bases spanning the gap. CDR3 nucleotides: TGTGCCAGCAGCAGCGGGACTCCTGGAAACACCATATATTTT. This sequence encodes CASSSGTPGNTIYF.

This clone was counted ten times or more. The chain couples TRBV2 to TRBJ2-5; 10 bases map to TRBD2. The length of the CDR3 is 15 residues. Germline trimming cut 8 bases from V and 4 bases from J; bases unmatched to any gene: 10. Germline V gene data show CDR1 as SNHLY and CDR2 as FYNNEI. CDR3 coding DNA: TGTGCCAGCCAAGGGCTCTGGACTAGCGGAGAGACCCAGTACTTC. This sequence encodes CASQGLWTSGETQYF.

This clone occurred many times. The chain recombines TRBV4-1 with TRBJ1-5; the match to TRBD1 covers 7 bases. The CDR3 consists of 14 residues. From germline, CDR1 is MGHRA and CDR2 YSYEKL. With V trimmed by 2 bases and J by 6 bases, 4 bases remained unmatched. The CDR3 loop is CASSQTGAAQPQHF. CDR3 nucleotide sequence: TGCGCCAGCAGCCAAACAGGGGCGGCTCAGCCCCAGCATTTT.

This clone was counted at least ten times. J is TRBJ2-3 and V is TRBV5-1, with a tentative D call TRBD2 (5 bases). This CDR3 spans 14 amino acids. Trimming cost V 4 bases and J 1 base, with 10 bases left between them. Germline V gene sequence: CDR1 SGHRS, CDR2 YFSETQ. CDR3: CASSTRQGTDTQYF. The CDR3 coding sequence is TGCGCCAGCAGCACTAGACAAGGCACAGATACGCAGTATTTT.

This clone was observed at least ten times. The chain joins TRBV5-4 to TRBJ2-1; D not certain. The germline CDR1 and CDR2 sequences are SGHNT and YYREEE (reference sequence). Deletions cut 0 bases from V and 1 base from J, with 8 bases between. This CDR3 is built from 15 residues. The CDR3 sequence: CASSLVARSYNEQFF. In DNA, the CDR3 is TGTGCCAGCAGCTTGGTTGCACGGTCCTACAATGAGCAGTTCTTC.

This clone was recorded at least ten times. This chain joins TRBV4-1 and TRBJ1-1; TRBD1 might be the D (5 bases). The germline V gene has CDR1 MGHRA and CDR2 YSYEKL. Trimming pared 0 bases from V and 5 bases from J, leaving 10 bases between. This CDR3 is built from 14 residues. As DNA, the CDR3 is TGCGCCAGCAGCCAAGAAGGGGTAGTTACTGAAGCTTTCTTT. Protein sequence: CASSQEGVVTEAFF.

This clone came up many times. The V gene is TRBV5-4, the J gene TRBJ1-6; the D is unclear. CDR3 length: 14 amino acids. The ends were cut back, 1 base at V and 7 bases at J, with 9 bases in the middle. The germline V gene has CDR1 SGHNT and CDR2 YYREEE (reference sequence). CDR3 DNA: TGTGCCAGCAGCTTGTGGAGGCAGAATTCACCCCTCCACTTT. It yields the protein CASSLWRQNSPLHF.

This clone came up many times. The chain recombines TRBV7-9 with TRBJ1-5; possible D gene TRBD1, 6 bases. Germline loops: CDR1 SEHNR, CDR2 FQNEAQ (reference sequence). The V end was cut by 6 bases, the J end by 2 bases, with 17 bases between. CDR3 length: 16 residues. Here the CDR3 DNA reads TGTGCCAGCAGTGATCACAGGGAACAAGGCAATCAGCCCCAGCATTTT. Translated, it gives CASSDHREQGNQPQHF.